Listed here are 20 T cell receptor beta chains from one sample, sequenced in a study of blood T cell repertoires in COVID-19. The assay was immunoSEQ multiplex PCR, and TCRdb's table has in-frame clones only and misses some. The sample has roughly 280,000 clones; 86% are singletons. Sequenced: peripheral blood. These receptors were collected from a man aged 35 to 55 with active or convalescent COVID-19.

This sequence joins TRBV19 and TRBJ1-2, with D uncertain. Per germline, CDR1 LNHDA and CDR2 SQIVND (reference sequence). V was cut by 5 bases and J by 7 bases, with 14 bases left in between. CDR3 length equals 13 residues. This chain's CDR3 is CASSLIEVPGYTF. The CDR3 DNA follows: TGTGCCAGTAGTCTAATCGAGGTGCCTGGCTACACCTTC. Filled out from reference TRBV19 and TRBJ1-2, the complete variable domain reads DGGITQSPKYLFRKEGQNVTLSCEQNLNHDAMYWYRQDPGQGLRLIYYSQIVNDFQKGDIAEGYSVSREKKESFPLTVTSAQKNPTAFYLCASSLIEVPGYTFGSGTRLTVV.

The V gene is TRBV6-5, the J gene TRBJ1-5, with D tentatively TRBD1 (5 bases). The germline gives CDR1 MNHEY, CDR2 SVGAGI. The V end was cut by 6 bases, the J end by 6 bases, with 12 bases between. This CDR3 is built from 13 residues. CDR3 amino acids: CASSNRGTQPQHF. CDR3 bases: TGTGCCAGCAGCAATAGGGGTACTCAGCCCCAGCATTTT.

The chain carries TRBV7-3 and TRBJ2-7; 9 bases agree with TRBD2. There are 15 residues in the CDR3. Germline CDR1 reads SGHTA; CDR2 reads FQGTGA. The trim removed 1 base at V and 3 bases at J, leaving 4 bases unmatched. The chain's CDR3 is CASSLSPSGDYEQYF. The CDR3 DNA reads TGTGCCAGCAGCTTAAGTCCTAGCGGGGACTACGAGCAGTACTTC. The variable domain in full, with the rest retrieved from reference TRBV7-3 and TRBJ2-7, is GAGVSQTPSNKVTEKGKYVELRCDPISGHTALYWYRQSLGQGPEFLIYFQGTGAADDSGLPNDRFFAVRPEGSVSTLKIQRTERGDSAVYLCASSLSPSGDYEQYFGPGTRLTVT.

The CDR3 DNA is TGTGCCTGTACGGGACAGACAGAGACCCAGTACTTC. Protein: CACTGQTETQYF. This rearrangement joins TRBV30 to TRBJ2-5; 7 bases map to TRBD1. Germline-derived CDR1 and CDR2 are GTSNPN and SVGIG (reference sequence). The CDR3 spans 12 residues. The trim removed 6 bases at V and 4 bases at J, leaving 5 bases unmatched. The entire variable domain, with the rest obtained from reference TRBV30 and TRBJ2-5, is as follows: SQTIHQWPATLVQPVGSPLSLECTVEGTSNPNLYWYRQAAGRGLQLLFYSVGIGQISSEVPQNLSASRPQDRQFILSSKKLLLSDSGFYLCACTGQTETQYFGPGTRLLVL.

This clone showed up just once. The J gene is TRBJ2-3, the V gene TRBV11-2, with 8 nucleotides matching TRBD1. V gave up 5 bases and J gave up 2 bases; unmatched junction bases: 12. The V gene's germline CDR1 is SGHAT and CDR2 FQNNGV. This CDR3 spans 17 amino acids. The CDR3 DNA reads TGTGCCAGCAGCGGTTTCGAACAGGGGGGCCCCACAGATACGCAGTATTTT. Its protein product is CASSGFEQGGPTDTQYF.

The chain combines TRBV5-1 with TRBJ1-1; D is perhaps TRBD1 (5 bases). The CDR3 runs to 15 residues. Looked up from germline, CDR1 is SGHRS and CDR2 is YFSETQ. V lost 3 bases and J lost 5, with 17 bases in between. CDR3 residues: CASSSQPGRRTEAFF. CDR3 DNA sequence: TGCGCCAGCAGCTCCCAGCCAGGGCGCAGAACTGAAGCTTTCTTT.

The gene calls are TRBV21-1 and TRBJ1-1; TRBD1 is taken as the D call from the table, unchecked against the DNA. TRBV21-1 is assigned pseudogene status. This CDR3 comprises 14 residues. The CDR3 bases are TGTGCCAGCAGCAGGTACAGGGCAGCGACTGAAGCTTTCTTT. Amino acids: CASSRYRAATEAFF.

There are many counts of this clone. The chain combines TRBV7-2 with TRBJ1-4; TRBD1 is a possible D gene (6 bases). Looked up from germline, CDR1 is SGHTA and CDR2 is FQGNSA. V was pared by 5 bases and J by 5 bases, with 15 bases between. This CDR3 has 15 amino acids. The CDR3 DNA is TGTGCCAGCAGCCCTCAGGGGATGGGAAATGAAAAACTGTTTTTT. It translates to CASSPQGMGNEKLFF.

The chain employs TRBV18 and TRBJ2-2; 8 bases match TRBD2. J gave up 5 bases and V 2 bases, and 4 bases lay outside the gene matches. The CDR3 is 15 residues long. Germline V gene sequence: CDR1 KGHSH, CDR2 LQKENI. The CDR3 sequence: CASSPGGRTTGELFF. The CDR3 nucleotides are TGTGCCAGCTCACCAGGCGGGAGGACTACCGGGGAGCTGTTTTTT.

This clone was recorded a few times. V usage is TRBV3-1 (or the pseudogene TRBV3-2) and J usage is TRBJ1-2; weak D call: TRBD1 (6 bases). Between the trimmed V and J ends, which lost 4 bases and 3 bases, there was a span of 15 bases. Germline CDR1 and CDR2: LGHDT and YNNKEL (reference sequence). The CDR3 contains 15 residues. The CDR3 bases are TGTGCCAGCAGCCGAGGTGGGGGCCGGGACTATGGCTACACCTTC. Amino acid sequence: CASSRGGGRDYGYTF.

This sequence joins TRBV6-2 or TRBV6-3 and TRBJ2-1; TRBD1 might be the D (6 bases). Germline V lookup: CDR1 MNHEY, CDR2 SVGEGT. Trimming left V 5 bases short and J 7 bases short, with 18 bases between. This CDR3 comprises 15 residues. CDR3 nucleotides: TGTGCCAGCAGTCCATGGGGAAATGGACAGAATGAGCAGTTCTTC. This gives the protein CASSPWGNGQNEQFF.

This chain uses TRBV28 with TRBJ1-2; TRBD1 matches at 9 bases. V trimming: 5 bases; J trimming: 3 bases; junction bases outside the gene matches: 7. The length of the CDR3 is 15 residues. Germline V gives CDR1 MDHEN, CDR2 SYDVKM. The CDR3 DNA is TGTGCCAGCAGTCCGGGGACAGGGATCGACTATGGCTACACCTTC. Amino acids: CASSPGTGIDYGYTF.

Here the CDR3 DNA reads TGTGCCACCAGTGATAGGACAGGGGGTTCGAACGGGGAGCTGTTTTTT. It codes for CATSDRTGGSNGELFF. The chain links TRBV24-1 to TRBJ2-2; TRBD1 matches at 10 bases. Trimming at V came to 3 bases and at J to 7 bases, leaving 7 bases not matched to a gene. Germline V gene lookup returns CDR1 KGHDR and CDR2 SFDVKD. The CDR3 sequence is 16 residues long.

The chain couples TRBV25-1 to TRBJ2-7; no clear D gene. Germline CDR1 MGHDK, CDR2 SYGVNS. The CDR3 spans 12 residues. The V and J ends lost 2 bases and 6 bases respectively, with 8 bases between them. The CDR3 bases are TGTGCCAGCAGTGAAACTACCGCCGAGCAGTACTTC. It codes for CASSETTAEQYF.

V usage is TRBV9 and J usage is TRBJ1-2; D unresolved. Per the germline V gene, CDR1 is SGDLS and CDR2 is YYNGEE. The CDR3 has 13 amino acids. V was cut by 1 base and J by 0 bases, with 4 bases left in between. The CDR3 coding sequence is TGTGCCAGCAGCGTAATCTCTAACTATGGCTACACCTTC. This translates into CASSVISNYGYTF.

The rearrangement joins TRBV5-5 to TRBJ1-4; no reliable D call. The CDR3 loop spans 14 amino acids. V dropped 0 bases and J dropped 0 bases, with 3 bases sitting between them. Germline values: CDR1 SGHKS, CDR2 YYEKEE (reference sequence). CDR3: CASSLGPTNEKLFF. The CDR3 DNA is TGTGCCAGCAGCTTGGGGCCAACTAATGAAAAACTGTTTTTT.

The chain couples TRBV3-1 (or the pseudogene TRBV3-2) to TRBJ1-2; the match to TRBD1 covers 8 bases. Germline CDR1 reads LGHDT; CDR2 reads YNNKEL (reference sequence). The CDR3 is made up of 15 amino acids. V lost 0 bases and J lost 8; bases outside the gene matches: 8. The CDR3 here is CASSQDGTGSGGYTF. The CDR3 DNA reads TGTGCCAGCAGCCAAGACGGGACAGGCAGCGGGGGCTACACCTTC.

This sequence joins TRBV5-5 and TRBJ1-4; D perhaps matches TRBD1 (5 bases). Trimming removed 0 bases from V and 16 bases from J, with 19 bases in between. The CDR3 length is 14 residues. Per the germline V gene, CDR1 is SGHKS and CDR2 is YYEKEE (reference sequence). The CDR3 loop reads CASSLAGQGSKPFF. CDR3 DNA: TGTGCCAGCAGCTTGGCGGGTCAGGGCAGTAAGCCGTTTTTT. Variable domain in full (rest from reference TRBV5-5 and TRBJ1-4): DAGVTQSPTHLIKTRGQQVTLRCSPISGHKSVSWYQQVLGQGPQFIFQYYEKEERGRGNFPDRFSARQFPNYSSELNVNALLLGDSALYLCASSLAGQGSKPFFGSGTQLSVL.

The CDR3 protein is CASSRAGGDYNEQFF. The CDR3 nucleotides read TGTGCCAGCAGCCGAGCGGGAGGGGACTACAATGAGCAGTTCTTC. The chain is built from TRBV9 and TRBJ2-1, with TRBD2 matching 10 bases. Per the germline V gene, CDR1 is SGDLS and CDR2 is YYNGEE. The CDR3 length is 15 residues. V shed 4 bases and J 3 bases; nucleotides not matched to a gene: 4.

With respect to this clone: This sample includes further DNA sequences coding for the same CDR3. V gene TRBV9 combines with J gene TRBJ2-3; 9 bases match TRBD1. Germline assignment: CDR1 SGDLS and CDR2 YYNGEE. This CDR3 region has 15 residues. Losses at the gene ends were 0 bases for V and 5 bases for J; bases not matched to a gene: 4. The CDR3 nucleotides read TGTGCCAGCAGCGTAGGGGGACAGGGCGGAGATACGCAGTATTTT. Its protein product is CASSVGGQGGDTQYF. The full variable domain, completed using reference TRBV9 and TRBJ2-3, is DSGVTQTPKHLITATGQRVTLRCSPRSGDLSVYWYQQSLDQGLQFLIQYYNGEERAKGNILERFSAQQFPDLHSELNLSSLELGDSALYFCASSVGGQGGDTQYFGPGTRLTVL.